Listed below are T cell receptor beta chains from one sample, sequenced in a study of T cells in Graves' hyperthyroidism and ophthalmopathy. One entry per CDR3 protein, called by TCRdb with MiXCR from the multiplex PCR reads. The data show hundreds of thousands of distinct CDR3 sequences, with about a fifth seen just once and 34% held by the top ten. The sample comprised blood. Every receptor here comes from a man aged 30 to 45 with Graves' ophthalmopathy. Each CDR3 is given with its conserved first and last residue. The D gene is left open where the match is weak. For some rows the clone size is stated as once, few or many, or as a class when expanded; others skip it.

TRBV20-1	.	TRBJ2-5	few	TGCAGTGCTAGAGGATTGGGCGGGCGCACCCAGTACTTC	CSARGLGGRTQYF
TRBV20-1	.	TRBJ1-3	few	TGCAGTGCTAGTTTCACAGGGAGGAACACCATATATTTT	CSASFTGRNTIYF
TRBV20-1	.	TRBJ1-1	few	TGCAGTGCTAGAGGGGGGACCGTTAACACTGAAGCTTTCTTT	CSARGGTVNTEAFF
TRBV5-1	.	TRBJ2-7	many	TGCGCCAGCAGCTTTGCCCACGAGCAGTACTTC	CASSFAHEQYF
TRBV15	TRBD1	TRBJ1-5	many	TGTGCCACCAGCAGAGATGGGACAGGGGGTTTTAGCAATCAGCCCCAGCATTTT	CATSRDGTGGFSNQPQHF
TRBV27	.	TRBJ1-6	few	TGTGCCAGCAGAGCTCGACAGCCAAATAATTCACCCCTCCACTTT	CASRARQPNNSPLHF
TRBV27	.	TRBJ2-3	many	TGTGCCAGCAGTTATGGGGATACGCAGTATTTT	CASSYGDTQYF
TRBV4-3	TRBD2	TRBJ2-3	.	TGCGCCAGCAGCCAAGATCTGGCGGGAGGGCCCCAGGATACGCAGTATTTT	CASSQDLAGGPQDTQYF
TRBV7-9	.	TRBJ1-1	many	TGTGCCAGCAGCTTGGACGGGACGGCGGTTCCAGCTTTCTTT	CASSLDGTAVPAFF
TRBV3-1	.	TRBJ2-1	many	TGTGCCAGCAGCCAAGATCTTGTCCGGGGAGAGGATGAGCAGTTCTTC	CASSQDLVRGEDEQFF
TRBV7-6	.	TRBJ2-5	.	TGTGCCAGCAGCTTAAACTCTGGCCCCCAAGAGACCCAGTACTTC	CASSLNSGPQETQYF
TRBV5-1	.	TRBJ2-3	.	TGCGCCAGCAGCTTGGCAATGAGCGGAACTGGGACAGATACGCAGTATTTT	CASSLAMSGTGTDTQYF
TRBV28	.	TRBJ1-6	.	TGTGCCAGCACCCTGGGGAATTCACCCCTCCACTTT	CASTLGNSPLHF
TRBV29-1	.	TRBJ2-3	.	TGCAGCGTTCACGGGAACACAGATACGCAGTATTTT	CSVHGNTDTQYF
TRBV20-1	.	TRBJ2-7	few	TGCAGTGCTAGAGGAGGACAGACGAATGACAAGCAGTACTTC	CSARGGQTNDKQYF